The rows below give T cell receptor beta chains drawn from one sample of a study of beta chain features in type 1 diabetes. The assay was immunoSEQ multiplex PCR, and TCRdb's table has in-frame clones only and misses some. The sample has 680,000 or so clones; roughly a sixth are singletons. Sequences were obtained from naive CD4+ T cells from blood. The receptor source for this set is a man younger than 30 in good health. CDR3s include the opening cysteine and the closing phenylalanine or tryptophan. D genes are given only for firm matches. Clone sizes are given selectively: once, few, many, or a class where the clone is expanded.

j_call clone_size v_call d_call cdr3_nt cdr3_aa
TRBJ2-7 . TRBV7-2 . TGTGCCAGCGGATTCCGGGGAGCCGAGCAGTACTTC CASGFRGAEQYF
TRBJ1-6 many TRBV7-2 . TGTGCCAGCAGCACCGGTTCACCCCTCCACTTT CASSTGSPLHF
TRBJ2-1 . TRBV9 TRBD2 TGTGCCAGCAGCACTCGGACTAGCGGTCAGCAGTTCTTC CASSTRTSGQQFF
TRBJ2-5 few TRBV11-2 . TGTGCCAGCAGCCGGAGCGGCCAAGAGACCCAGTACTTC CASSRSGQETQYF
TRBJ1-1 few TRBV29-1 . TGCAGCGTTGCCGGGGCCAGGGAAGCTTTCTTT CSVAGAREAFF
TRBJ1-3 few TRBV5-1 . TGCGCCAGCAGCTTGGGAGGCAGCTCTGGAAACACCATATATTTT CASSLGGSSGNTIYF
TRBJ1-1 few TRBV4-1 . TGCGCCAGCAGCCAACCCAGGGGATTGAACACTGAAGCTTTCTTT CASSQPRGLNTEAFF
TRBJ2-5 . TRBV4-1 . TGCGCCAGCAGCCAAGCGGGACAAGTGTACCAAGAGACCCAGTACTTC CASSQAGQVYQETQYF
TRBJ2-2 . TRBV9 . TGTGCCAGCAGCGTAGAGGGCCGGAACACCGGGGAGCTGTTTTTT CASSVEGRNTGELFF
TRBJ1-1 . TRBV7-8 . TGTGCCAGCAGCCCGACAGGCCGTACTGAAGCTTTCTTT CASSPTGRTEAFF
TRBJ2-2 . TRBV4-3 . TGCGCCAGCAGCCAAGAGGGGACGAGAACCGGGGAGCTGTTTTTT CASSQEGTRTGELFF
TRBJ1-3 . TRBV18 . TGTGCCAGCTCGCCTTGGACGGGCTCTGGAAACACCATATATTTT CASSPWTGSGNTIYF
TRBJ2-7 few TRBV7-2 . TGTGCCAGCAGCAGGAGCGGAGTCTACGAGCAGTACTTC CASSRSGVYEQYF
TRBJ2-7 few TRBV5-1 TRBD1 TGCGCCAGCAGCTTGGGGACAGGGAAGTACGAGCAGTACTTC CASSLGTGKYEQYF
TRBJ2-4 few TRBV5-1 . TGCGCCAGCAGCCCCGGGACCGGGGGCAAAAACATTCAGTACTTC CASSPGTGGKNIQYF
TRBJ1-1 once TRBV10-3 . TGTGCCGTTGCGCCGGGACACTTGAACACTGAAGCTTTCTTT CAVAPGHLNTEAFF
TRBJ2-1 few TRBV6-4 TRBD2 TGTGCCAGCACCCTGACTAGCGGGAGGAATGAGCAGTTCTTC CASTLTSGRNEQFF
TRBJ2-7 few TRBV5-1 . TGCGCCAGCAGCACCCTCCCCTCTAGCAGCGCGGGAGAGCAGTACTTC CASSTLPSSSAGEQYF
TRBJ1-2 few TRBV28 . TGTGCCAGCAGTTTCATGCCAGGCTCCTATGGCTACACCTTC CASSFMPGSYGYTF
TRBJ1-5 few TRBV30 . TGTGCCTGGAGTGTACCCAGATCCAATAGCAATCAGCCCCAGCATTTT CAWSVPRSNSNQPQHF
TRBJ2-4 few TRBV29-1 TRBD2 TGCAGCGGTGGCCCGGGACTAGCGGGGGAAGGTGGCAAAAACATTCAGTACTTC CSGGPGLAGEGGKNIQYF
TRBJ2-3 . TRBV6-5 . TGTGCCAGCAGACCAGATGGGGTGGGAGCAGATACGCAGTATTTT CASRPDGVGADTQYF
TRBJ2-1 few TRBV4-3 TRBD2 TGCGCCAGCAGCCACCCCTCACGGGATAGCGGGAGCTATTACAATGAGCAGTTCTTC CASSHPSRDSGSYYNEQFF
TRBJ2-4 . TRBV4-2 TRBD2 TGTGCCAGCAGCCAAGAAGAGGGGGGCGGGCTAGCGGGGCCTCTAGCCAAAAACATTCAGTACTTC CASSQEEGGGLAGPLAKNIQYF
TRBJ2-3 . TRBV1 . TGCACCAGCAGCCAAGATGGGCGAAGGCTAGCGGATGATACGCAGTATTTT CTSSQDGRRLADDTQYF
TRBJ1-4 . TRBV7-2 . TGTGCCAGCAGGGTCAGGGCGGGGGAAGAAAAACTGTTTTTT CASRVRAGEEKLFF
TRBJ1-5 . TRBV30 . TGTGCCTGGAGTACTTCTTTGAATAGCAATCAGCCCCAGCATTTT CAWSTSLNSNQPQHF
TRBJ2-7 few TRBV28 . TGTGCCAGCAGTTTCCAGGGTGGCCACGAGCAGTACTTC CASSFQGGHEQYF
TRBJ1-1 few TRBV11-2 . TGTGCCAGCAGGCTGTCCGGACAAAGGAACACTGAAGCTTTCTTT CASRLSGQRNTEAFF
TRBJ1-5 . TRBV15 . TGTGCCACCAGCAGAGGGGACCCAGAACAGCCCCAGCATTTT CATSRGDPEQPQHF
TRBJ2-5 few TRBV18 . TGTGCCAGCTCACCGCGGGTGGAGACCCAGTACTTC CASSPRVETQYF
TRBJ2-3 . TRBV29-1 TRBD2 TGCAGCGTTGGGGCGGGAGGGTCAGATACGCAGTATTTT CSVGAGGSDTQYF
TRBJ2-7 . TRBV7-2 . TGTGCCAGCAGGGGTTCCTACGAGCAGTACTTC CASRGSYEQYF
TRBJ2-7 . TRBV5-4 TRBD2 TGTGCCAGCAGCCCGCCGAGCGGGAGCTCCTACGAGCAGTACTTC CASSPPSGSSYEQYF
TRBJ1-1 few TRBV30 . TGTGCCTGTATTCCGGGACAACTTTCCTGGGTTGAAGCTTTCTTT CACIPGQLSWVEAFF
TRBJ1-4 . TRBV5-1 . TGCGCCAGCAGCTTGGACAGGGAAGACGAAAAACTGTTTTTT CASSLDREDEKLFF
TRBJ2-5 . TRBV4-1 TRBD1 TGCGCCAGCGCCTGGGGACAGGGTGTTGAGACCCAGTACTTC CASAWGQGVETQYF
TRBJ2-3 few TRBV21-1 . TGTGCCAGCAGCAAATTGGGCCTTGGGAGCAAGGAGAAGTATTTT CASSKLGLGSKEKYF
TRBJ1-1 . TRBV5-1 . TGCGCCAGCAGCTTGGGCCTGATGGCAGGGATTGAAGCTTTCTTT CASSLGLMAGIEAFF
TRBJ2-5 few TRBV10-3 TRBD2 TGTGCCATCAGAGGGACTAGCGGCCAAGAGACCCAGTACTTC CAIRGTSGQETQYF
TRBJ2-7 few TRBV28 . TGTGCCAGCAGTTTCCACCGGAGCAGGGTAGGCGAGCAGTACTTC CASSFHRSRVGEQYF
TRBJ1-2 . TRBV9 . TGTGCCAGCAGCGTAGAGCCAGCTAACTATGGCTACACCTTC CASSVEPANYGYTF
TRBJ2-5 . TRBV4-1 . TGCGCCAGCAGCCAAGAGGGACTTCGGGGAAAGACCCAGTACTTC CASSQEGLRGKTQYF